The 17 T cell receptor beta chains below all came from one sample that was sequenced in a study of blood T cell repertoires in COVID-19. Generated by immunoSEQ multiplex PCR, the TCRdb table keeps only in-frame clones and is missing some. The sample consists of around 180,000 clones, more than 70% of them appearing once. Sequencing used peripheral blood. The receptors were sampled from a woman aged 80 or older with active or convalescent COVID-19.

The chain uses TRBV3-1 (or the pseudogene TRBV3-2) and TRBJ1-1, with a possible D match to TRBD1 (6 bases). The CDR3 is 16 amino acids. The germline CDR1 and CDR2 sequences are LGHDT and YNNKEL (reference sequence). Trimming pared 1 base from V and 6 bases from J, leaving 18 bases between. CDR3 protein: CASSQGGRQGLPEAFF. For the CDR3, the DNA is TGTGCCAGCAGCCAAGGTGGTCGCCAGGGGTTACCTGAAGCTTTCTTT.

A single count supports this clone. The chain combines TRBV5-1 with TRBJ2-2, with D unresolved. The CDR3 covers 12 residues. V was cut by 2 bases and J by 4 bases, with 3 bases left in between. From germline, CDR1 is SGHRS and CDR2 YFSETQ. DNA of the CDR3: TGCGCCAGCAGCTTCCGCACCGGGGAGCTGTTTTTT. Translating gives CASSFRTGELFF.

The CDR3 spells CASSSIQGNTGELFF. The DNA of the CDR3 is TGTGCCAGCAGTTCGATACAGGGGAACACCGGGGAGCTGTTTTTT. This chain joins TRBV6-5 and TRBJ2-2, with D perhaps matching TRBD1 (6 bases). Trimming removed 4 bases at V and 1 base at J, with 10 bases between. This CDR3 region has 15 residues. Germline V gives CDR1 MNHEY, CDR2 SVGAGI.

In this sample, this clone turned up a few times. This chain connects TRBV5-1 to TRBJ2-2, with a possible D match to TRBD2 (5 bases). Trimming took off 6 bases at V and 3 bases at J, with 18 bases between the two ends. CDR1 is SGHRS and CDR2 is YFSETQ in the germline V gene. The CDR3 runs to 16 residues. Written as DNA, the CDR3 is TGCGCCAGCACCCGGGTGGCGGGTGCGGACACCGGGGAGCTGTTTTTT. This codes for CASTRVAGADTGELFF.

This rearrangement joins TRBV5-1 to TRBJ2-1; TRBD2 matches 8 bases. This CDR3 comprises 15 residues. Germline V gene data show CDR1 as SGHRS and CDR2 as YFSETQ. J gave up 4 bases and V 1 base, and 4 bases lay outside the gene matches. CDR3 DNA: TGCGCCAGCAGCTTGATGACTAGCGAGTACAATGAGCAGTTCTTC. Its translation is CASSLMTSEYNEQFF.

This clone was seen a handful of times. This chain's CDR3 is CASTKTGGPYEQYF. The CDR3, as DNA: TGCGCCAGCACCAAGACAGGGGGCCCCTACGAGCAGTACTTC. This chain links TRBV5-1 with TRBJ2-7, with 10 bases that match TRBD1. This CDR3 contains 14 residues. Germline loops: CDR1 SGHRS, CDR2 YFSETQ. V was pared by 6 bases and J by 2 bases, with 5 bases of the junction left unmatched.

The rearrangement joins TRBV9 to TRBJ2-7; 10 bases fit TRBD1. V lost 4 bases to trimming and J lost 5 bases; unmatched junction nucleotides: 9. This CDR3 is built from 15 residues. Germline V gene lookup returns CDR1 SGDLS and CDR2 YYNGEE. The CDR3 DNA is TGTGCCAGCAGCCCTCGGACAGGGGGTTATCACGAGCAGTACTTC. It yields the protein CASSPRTGGYHEQYF.

Details on this clone: Relative to the germline gene, one junction end is altered; a read error may explain this. The V gene is TRBV2, the J gene TRBJ2-7; TRBD2 agrees at 9 bases. The CDR3 sequence is 11 residues long. Germline lookup yields CDR1 SNHLY and CDR2 FYNNEI. The CDR3 reads CASSEALGLAF. Here the CDR3 DNA reads TGTGCCAGCAGTGAAGCGCTTGGACTAGCGTTT.

The chain uses TRBV5-1 and TRBJ2-7; the D gene is possibly TRBD2 (6 bases). This CDR3 is built from 15 residues. Germline V CDR1 and CDR2: SGHRS, YFSETQ. Trimming shortened V by 4 bases and J by 2 bases, and 16 bases separated the two germline ends. This CDR3 is CASSLPTSSPYEQYF. The CDR3 DNA reads as TGCGCCAGCAGCCTACCTACTAGCAGCCCCTACGAGCAGTACTTC.

This clone was observed a few times. The chain employs TRBV3-1 (or the pseudogene TRBV3-2) and TRBJ2-1; D possibly corresponds to TRBD1 (5 bases). Germline V lookup: CDR1 LGHDT, CDR2 YNNKEL (reference sequence). V was pared by 7 bases and J by 3 bases, with 7 bases between. The CDR3 spans 12 residues. CDR3 sequence: CASTDSYNEQFF. Written as DNA, the CDR3 is TGTGCCAGCACAGACAGCTACAATGAGCAGTTCTTC.

The chain has TRBV19 and TRBJ2-2, with 16 bases matching TRBD2. CDR3 length: 17 amino acids. The germline gives CDR1 LNHDA, CDR2 SQIVND (reference sequence). V dropped 4 bases and J dropped 5; count of bases not matched to a gene: 4. CDR3 DNA: TGTGCCAGTAGTAGGCCGGGACTAGCGGGAGGGACCGGGGAGCTGTTTTTT. Its protein is CASSRPGLAGGTGELFF.

The chain recombines TRBV28 with TRBJ1-3; D is possibly TRBD1 (6 bases). Germline assignment: CDR1 MDHEN and CDR2 SYDVKM. Deletions cut 3 bases from V and 5 bases from J, with 11 bases between. This CDR3 comprises 14 residues. The CDR3 DNA reads as TGTGCCAGCAGTTTGCAGGGGCAGCGAAACACCATATATTTT. Amino acids: CASSLQGQRNTIYF.

This clone occurred once. J is TRBJ2-7 and V is TRBV9; no clear D gene. The germline CDR1 and CDR2 sequences are SGDLS and YYNGEE. Between the trimmed V and J ends, which lost 3 bases and 7 bases, there was a span of 14 bases. There are 13 residues in the CDR3. Here the CDR3 DNA reads TGTGCCAGCAGCGCCGGGTTTCAAGGAGAGCAGTACTTC. Residues: CASSAGFQGEQYF.

Only a few counts were recorded for this clone. This chain links TRBV7-3 with TRBJ2-3, with 7 positions matching TRBD2. CDR3 size: 15 residues. From germline, CDR1 is SGHTA and CDR2 FQGTGA. V gave up 0 bases and J gave up 0 bases; unmatched junction bases: 0. DNA for the CDR3: TGTGCCAGCAGCTTAACTAGCGGGAGCACAGATACGCAGTATTTT. It yields the protein CASSLTSGSTDTQYF.

The chain employs TRBV6-1 and TRBJ2-7, with 12 bases aligning to TRBD2. The CDR3 is made up of 15 amino acids. Germline lookup yields CDR1 MNHNS and CDR2 SASEGT. Unmatched junction bases numbered 3, after V lost 0 bases and J lost 6 bases. In nucleotides, the CDR3 is TGTGCCAGCAGTGAAGCTGCTAGCGGGAGGGGCGAGCAGTACTTC. Its translation: CASSEAASGRGEQYF.

This chain connects TRBV6-2 or TRBV6-3 to TRBJ1-2; no clear D. Trimming cost V 0 bases and J 4 bases, with 9 bases left between them. The CDR3 contains 14 residues. In germline, CDR1 is MNHEY, CDR2 SVGEGT. CDR3 sequence: CASSYSTGGYGYTF. The CDR3 DNA follows: TGTGCCAGCAGTTACTCGACGGGAGGCTATGGCTACACCTTC.

The rearrangement uses TRBV29-1 and TRBJ1-5, with unresolved D. Trimming left V 4 bases short and J 0 bases short, with 7 bases between. This CDR3 has 13 amino acids. The germline gives CDR1 SQVTM, CDR2 ANQGSEA. DNA for the CDR3: TGCAGCGTTGCGACGGGTAGCAATCAGCCCCAGCATTTT. It is translated as CSVATGSNQPQHF. Based on the CDR3 plus reference TRBV29-1 and TRBJ1-5, the full variable domain is SAVISQKPSRDICQRGTSLTIQCQVDSQVTMMFWYRQQPGQSLTLIATANQGSEATYESGFVIDKFPISRPNLTFSTLTVSNMSPEDSSIYLCSVATGSNQPQHFGDGTRLSIL.